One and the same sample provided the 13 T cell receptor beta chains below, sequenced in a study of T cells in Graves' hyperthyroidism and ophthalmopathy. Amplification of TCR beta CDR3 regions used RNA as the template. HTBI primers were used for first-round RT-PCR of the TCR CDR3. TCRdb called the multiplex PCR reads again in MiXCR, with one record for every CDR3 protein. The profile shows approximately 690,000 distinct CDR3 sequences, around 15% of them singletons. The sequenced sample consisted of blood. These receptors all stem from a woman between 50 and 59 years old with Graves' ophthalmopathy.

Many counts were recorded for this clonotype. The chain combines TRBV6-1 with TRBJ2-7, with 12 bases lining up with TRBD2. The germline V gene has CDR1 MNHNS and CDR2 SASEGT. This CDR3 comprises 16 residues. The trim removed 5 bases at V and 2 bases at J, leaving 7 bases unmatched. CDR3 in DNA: TGTGCCAGCAGTCTAGCGGGAGGGGAGTGGGCCTACGAGCAGTACTTC. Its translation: CASSLAGGEWAYEQYF.

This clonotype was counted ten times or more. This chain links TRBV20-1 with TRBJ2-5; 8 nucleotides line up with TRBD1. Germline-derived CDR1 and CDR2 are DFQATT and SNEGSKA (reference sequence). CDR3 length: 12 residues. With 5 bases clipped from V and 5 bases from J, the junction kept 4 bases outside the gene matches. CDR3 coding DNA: TGCAGTGCTTCGGACAGGGTGGAGACCCAGTACTTC. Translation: CSASDRVETQYF.

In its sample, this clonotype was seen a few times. The CDR3 region has the DNA TGTGCCAGCAGTTTAAGGGGGCAGGCAGATACGCAGTATTTT. Translated, it gives CASSLRGQADTQYF. The chain employs TRBV12-3 or TRBV12-4 and TRBJ2-3; 7 bases match TRBD1. V shed 2 bases and J 4 bases; nucleotides not matched to a gene: 3. The CDR3 runs to 14 residues.

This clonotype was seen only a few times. This CDR3 reads CASSLLSVVGGTDQETQYF. For the CDR3, the DNA is TGTGCCAGCAGCTTATTGTCGGTTGTGGGGGGGACGGACCAAGAGACCCAGTACTTC. The chain uses TRBV13 and TRBJ2-5, with TRBD2 identical over 7 bases. Trimming took 2 bases from V and 0 from J; bases not matched to a gene: 15. The V gene's germline CDR1 is PRHDT and CDR2 FYEKMQ (reference sequence). CDR3 length: 19 residues. Full variable domain (rest looked up from reference TRBV13 and TRBJ2-5): AAGVIQSPRHLIKEKRETATLKCYPIPRHDTVYWYQQGPGQDPQFLISFYEKMQSDKGSIPDRFSAQQFSDYHSELNMSSLELGDSALYFCASSLLSVVGGTDQETQYFGPGTRLLVL.

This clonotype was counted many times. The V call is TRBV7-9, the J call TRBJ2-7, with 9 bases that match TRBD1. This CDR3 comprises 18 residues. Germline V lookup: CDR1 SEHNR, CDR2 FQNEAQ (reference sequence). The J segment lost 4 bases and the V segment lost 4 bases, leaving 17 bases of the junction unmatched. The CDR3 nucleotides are TGTGCCAGCAGCTCACCTACAGGGGGCGAGGGGAATGCGTACGAGCAGTACTTC. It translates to CASSSPTGGEGNAYEQYF.

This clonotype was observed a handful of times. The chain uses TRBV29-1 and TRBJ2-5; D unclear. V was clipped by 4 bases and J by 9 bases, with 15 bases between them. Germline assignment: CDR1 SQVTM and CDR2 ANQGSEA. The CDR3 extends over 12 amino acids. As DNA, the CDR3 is TGCAGCGTTGGCGAAGGACCCAATCCCCAGTACTTC. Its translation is CSVGEGPNPQYF.

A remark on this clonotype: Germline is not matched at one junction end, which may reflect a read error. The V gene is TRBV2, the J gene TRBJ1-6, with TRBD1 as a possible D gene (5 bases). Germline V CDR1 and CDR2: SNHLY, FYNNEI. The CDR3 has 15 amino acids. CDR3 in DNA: TGTGCCAGAAGTGATGAGGGGTCGAATAATTCACCCCTCCACTTT. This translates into CARSDEGSNNSPLHF.

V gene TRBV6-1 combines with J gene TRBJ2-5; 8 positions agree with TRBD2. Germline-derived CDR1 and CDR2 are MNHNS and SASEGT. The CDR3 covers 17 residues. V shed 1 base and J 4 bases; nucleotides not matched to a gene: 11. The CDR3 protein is CASSEELSGSHRETQYF. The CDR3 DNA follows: TGTGCCAGCAGTGAAGAACTGAGCGGGAGTCACCGAGAGACCCAGTACTTC.

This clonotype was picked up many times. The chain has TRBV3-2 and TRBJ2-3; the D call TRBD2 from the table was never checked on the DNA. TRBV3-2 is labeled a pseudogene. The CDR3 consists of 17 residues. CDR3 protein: CASSQYPSGHSTDTQYF. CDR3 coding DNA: TGTGCCAGCAGCCAATACCCTAGCGGGCACAGCACAGATACGCAGTATTTT.

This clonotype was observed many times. CDR3 sequence (DNA): TGTGCCAGCAGCTTAGGGCACAGGGATCGGGACGAGCAGTACTTC. This gives the protein CASSLGHRDRDEQYF. This chain joins TRBV7-8 and TRBJ2-7; perhaps TRBD1 as D (6 bases). Germline CDR1 reads SGHVS; CDR2 reads FQNEAQ. The CDR3 is 15 residues long. Trimming stripped 1 base from V and 5 bases from J, with 15 bases between.

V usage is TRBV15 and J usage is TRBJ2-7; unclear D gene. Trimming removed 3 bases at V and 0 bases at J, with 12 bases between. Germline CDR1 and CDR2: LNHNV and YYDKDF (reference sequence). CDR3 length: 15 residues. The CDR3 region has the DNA TGTGCCACCAGCAGCCTTGACCGATTCTCCTACGAGCAGTACTTC. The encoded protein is CATSSLDRFSYEQYF.

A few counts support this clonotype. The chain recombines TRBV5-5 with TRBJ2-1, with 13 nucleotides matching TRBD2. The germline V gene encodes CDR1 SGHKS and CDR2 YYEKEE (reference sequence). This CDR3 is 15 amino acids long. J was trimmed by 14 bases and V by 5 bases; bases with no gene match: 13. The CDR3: CASSRGLAGYLREFF. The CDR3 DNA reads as TGTGCCAGCAGTCGGGGACTAGCGGGATATCTCCGGGAGTTCTTC.

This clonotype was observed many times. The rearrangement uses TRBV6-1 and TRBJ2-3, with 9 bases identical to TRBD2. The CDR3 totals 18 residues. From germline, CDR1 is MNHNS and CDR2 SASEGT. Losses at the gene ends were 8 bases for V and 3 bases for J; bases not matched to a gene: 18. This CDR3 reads CASSGVAGVLWGTDTQYF. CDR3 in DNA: TGTGCCAGCTCAGGGGTAGCGGGAGTACTGTGGGGAACAGATACGCAGTATTTT.